This T cell receptor beta chain was recovered during a study of T cell repertoires in cytomegalovirus infection. Whole-study context: Indicated by public TCR beta signatures were CMV infection and matching HLA type. General study results and limits: CMV-specific TCR beta clonotypes restricted by HLA-C were the ones dominating the ex vivo response. The study identified carriers of CMV plus the relevant HLA from cumulative public TCR beta family frequency.

Remarks on this clonotype: No antigen is known for it.

The CDR3 length is 11 residues. CDR1 and CDR2 (germline): SNHLY, FYNNEI. V was shortened by 8 bases and J by 6 bases, with 10 bases between the two germline ends. TCRdb re-called the reads through MiXCR, storing one row per CDR3 protein. Altogether 150,000 to 200,000 distinct CDR3 sequences are present, roughly 19% being singletons, with the ten largest covering under 3.5%. This receptor was taken from a human donor in good health (CMV status not recorded). Some clones in this sample may be carry-over from other donors' samples. Sequencing input: PBMCs. The rearrangement links TRBV2 to TRBJ2-5, with D possibly called TRBD1 or TRBD2 (5 bases each). This CDR3 reads CASPWGKTQYF. The CDR3 DNA reads TGTGCCAGCCCTTGGGGGAAGACCCAGTACTTC. The full variable domain, in which reference TRBV2 and TRBJ2-5 provide the parts outside the CDR3, is EPEVTQTPSHQVTQMGQEVILRCVPISNHLYFYWYRQILGQKVEFLVSFYNNEISEKSEIFDDQFSVERPDGSNFTLKIRSTKLEDSAMYFCASPWGKTQYFGPGTRLLVL.